This is a list of T cell receptor beta chains from one sample in a study of monozygotic twins with inflammatory bowel disease. TCRdb derives one entry per CDR3 protein from the 5' RACE reads, leaving out DNA. This table holds approximately 120,000 distinct CDR3 sequences. Sample: blood. These receptor sequences come from a human donor with ulcerative colitis or Crohn's disease, or a healthy co-twin of an affected twin (not recorded which). Each CDR3 is given with its conserved first and last residue. The order of the fields is J gene, V gene, CDR3 protein.

TRBJ2-1 TRBV4-3 CASSQDNFGGSRYNEQFF
TRBJ1-3 TRBV3-1 CASTWDTSSGNTIYF
TRBJ1-6 TRBV28 CASSLDTLKGRLYNSPLHF
TRBJ2-5 TRBV6-5 CASSYSGGRVPQETQYF
TRBJ2-5 TRBV27 CASSPAVPQETQYF
TRBJ2-1 TRBV11-3 CASSLDSFNEQFF
TRBJ2-5 TRBV9 CASSGGQGRETQYF
TRBJ2-5 TRBV5-1 CASSLVFETSQRGETQYF
TRBJ2-5 TRBV6-6 CASTSEGEGTLYF
TRBJ1-1 TRBV20-1 CSASNEGQLNTEAFF
TRBJ2-1 TRBV24-1 CATSAYTSVEQFF
TRBJ2-3 TRBV20-1 CSARYSGQWGPDTQYF
TRBJ2-5 TRBV12-3/TRBV12-4 CASSRGRETQYF
TRBJ2-7 TRBV5-1 CASSLYLGQASNEQYF
TRBJ2-1 TRBV5-4 CASSLSSGRARDEQFF
TRBJ2-5 TRBV24-1 CATSDLTPSETQYF